The 29 T cell receptor beta chains given below trace back to one sample, sequenced in a study of blood T cell repertoires in COVID-19. The method was immunoSEQ multiplex PCR; TCRdb's version includes in-frame clones alone and lacks a portion of them. The sample includes roughly 190,000 clones, 82% seen only once; the top ten take 7.8%. The specimen was peripheral blood. The source of these receptors is a woman in her sixties with COVID-19, enrolled during active disease.

This clone was detected once. The chain has TRBV5-1 and TRBJ1-2; D gene uncertain. Trimming pared 2 bases from V and 6 bases from J, leaving 17 bases between. This CDR3 has 15 residues. CDR1 and CDR2 (germline): SGHRS, YFSETQ. The CDR3 DNA sequence: TGCGCCAGCAGCTTCGGAACGTCGGGATGGGATGGCTACACCTTC. Its protein is CASSFGTSGWDGYTF.

The rearrangement uses TRBV4-3 and TRBJ2-1; D is perhaps TRBD2 (5 bases). Germline V gene lookup returns CDR1 LGHNA and CDR2 YSLEER. With 4 bases removed from V and 6 bases from J, the gap between germline ends came to 7 bases. This CDR3 has 12 amino acids. This CDR3 is CASSPGGNEQFF. The CDR3 DNA follows: TGCGCCAGCAGCCCCGGAGGCAATGAGCAGTTCTTC.

This clone was observed a handful of times. The same CDR3 arises from other DNA sequences in this sample as well. This sequence joins TRBV5-1 and TRBJ2-1; perhaps TRBD2 as D (7 bases). The CDR3 spans 14 residues. Germline-derived CDR1 and CDR2 are SGHRS and YFSETQ. Trimming stripped 2 bases from V and 6 bases from J, with 12 bases between. DNA of the CDR3: TGCGCCAGCAGCTTAGGGGGGGCAAGCAATGAGCAGTTCTTC. Its protein is CASSLGGASNEQFF.

The V and J genes are TRBV5-5 and TRBJ2-5; D gene ambiguous. The CDR3 consists of 12 residues. V was trimmed by 3 bases and J by 2 bases, leaving 5 bases between them. CDR1 is SGHKS, CDR2 YYEKEE, per germline (reference sequence). CDR3 in amino acids: CASSSYQETQYF. In DNA, the CDR3 is TGTGCCAGCAGCTCCTATCAAGAGACCCAGTACTTC.

The V and J genes are TRBV12-3 or TRBV12-4 and TRBJ2-1; D perhaps matches TRBD1 (5 bases). V was trimmed by 10 bases and J by 8 bases, leaving 18 bases between them. The length of the CDR3 is 13 residues. Written as DNA, the CDR3 is TGTGCCACCCGACCCTGGGGCCAGTATGAGCAGTTCTTC. Its translation: CATRPWGQYEQFF.

The chain is built from TRBV28 and TRBJ1-5; 9 bases line up with TRBD1. V dropped 6 bases and J dropped 5; count of bases not matched to a gene: 8. The CDR3 extends over 15 amino acids. CDR1 is MDHEN and CDR2 is SYDVKM in the germline V gene. CDR3 DNA sequence: TGTGCCAGCAGGGAGGACAGGGGAACTGATCAGCCCCAGCATTTT. It yields the protein CASREDRGTDQPQHF.

V is TRBV6-5 and J is TRBJ2-2; 7 bases map to TRBD2. The CDR3 is 13 amino acids. Trimming at V came to 11 bases and at J to 5 bases, leaving 8 bases not matched to a gene. Germline CDR1 reads MNHEY; CDR2 reads SVGAGI. CDR3 coding DNA: TGTGCCGCCCGGGCCGGGGGGACCGGGGAGCTGTTTTTT. Translation gives CAARAGGTGELFF.

The V call is TRBV20-1, the J call TRBJ1-1; possibly TRBD1 for D (5 bases). The CDR3 runs to 11 residues. V was clipped by 3 bases and J by 6 bases, with 8 bases between them. Germline V gene data show CDR1 as DFQATT and CDR2 as SNEGSKA (reference sequence). This chain's CDR3 is CSASGHSEAFF. CDR3 DNA: TGCAGTGCTAGCGGACATTCTGAAGCTTTCTTT.

This clone was seen just once. The rearrangement links TRBV19 to TRBJ2-3; no clear D gene. Trimming took 3 bases from V and 3 from J, leaving 10 bases between them. Per the germline V gene, CDR1 is LNHDA and CDR2 is SQIVND (reference sequence). The CDR3 sequence is 14 residues long. CDR3 sequence (DNA): TGTGCCAGTAGTATCTTGGGCTGGACAGATACGCAGTATTTT. Translated: CASSILGWTDTQYF. Based on the CDR3 plus reference TRBV19 and TRBJ2-3, the full variable domain is DGGITQSPKYLFRKEGQNVTLSCEQNLNHDAMYWYRQDPGQGLRLIYYSQIVNDFQKGDIAEGYSVSREKKESFPLTVTSAQKNPTAFYLCASSILGWTDTQYFGPGTRLTVL.

The J gene is TRBJ2-5, the V gene TRBV5-4; TRBD2 agrees at 9 bases. The CDR3 runs 17 residues. Germline trimming cut 0 bases from V and 0 bases from J; bases unmatched to any gene: 6. Germline CDR1 reads SGHNT; CDR2 reads YYREEE (reference sequence). CDR3 amino acids: CASSLEPTSGNQETQYF. Here the CDR3 DNA reads TGTGCCAGCAGCTTGGAACCGACTAGCGGAAACCAAGAGACCCAGTACTTC.

The gene calls are TRBV15 and TRBJ1-1, with 7 bases lining up with TRBD1. CDR3 length: 14 amino acids. With V trimmed by 5 bases and J by 6 bases, 9 bases remained unmatched. CDR1 is LNHNV and CDR2 is YYDKDF in the germline V gene (reference sequence). The CDR3 nucleotides are TGTGCCACCAGCCGGGCCGGGACAGTCCCTGAAGCTTTCTTT. As protein: CATSRAGTVPEAFF.

The rearrangement links TRBV29-1 to TRBJ2-2; 7 nucleotides agree with TRBD1. From germline, CDR1 is SQVTM and CDR2 ANQGSEA. Germline trimming cut 7 bases from V and 8 bases from J; bases unmatched to any gene: 4. This CDR3 comprises 11 residues. CDR3 region: CSGSRGGELFF. CDR3 nucleotide sequence: TGCAGCGGATCCAGGGGGGGGGAGCTGTTTTTT.

This sequence joins TRBV28 and TRBJ1-1, with 7 positions matching TRBD1. The V and J ends lost 4 bases and 8 bases, in that order; junction bases with no gene match: 4. This CDR3 is built from 12 residues. Per germline, CDR1 MDHEN and CDR2 SYDVKM. The CDR3 spells CASSSQGLEAFF. CDR3 coding DNA: TGTGCCAGCAGTTCACAGGGGTTGGAAGCTTTCTTT.

The rearrangement joins TRBV27 to TRBJ2-7, with a possible D match to TRBD1 (6 bases). The CDR3 consists of 13 residues. Trimming removed 6 bases at V and 6 bases at J, with 15 bases between. Germline lookup yields CDR1 MNHEY and CDR2 SMNVEV (reference sequence). The CDR3: CASRPSQGGEQYF. CDR3 nucleotide sequence: TGTGCCAGCAGACCTTCACAGGGTGGCGAGCAGTACTTC.

The rearrangement joins TRBV7-3 to TRBJ2-2, with 7 bases lining up with TRBD2. Germline V gene lookup returns CDR1 SGHTA and CDR2 FQGTGA. The CDR3 has 16 residues. The V gene end was trimmed by 2 bases and the J gene end by 1 base; junction bases not matched to a gene: 4. CDR3 residues: CASSLFASGNTGELFF. The CDR3 DNA reads as TGTGCCAGCAGCTTATTTGCTAGCGGGAACACCGGGGAGCTGTTTTTT.

The chain employs TRBV5-5 and TRBJ2-7; D might be TRBD2 (5 bases). Germline V gives CDR1 SGHKS, CDR2 YYEKEE (reference sequence). CDR3 size: 14 residues. V lost 7 bases and J 0 bases, leaving 14 bases between the germline ends. CDR3 nucleotide sequence: TGTGCCAGCGGACTGGACTGGAGCTCCTACGAGCAGTACTTC. It translates to CASGLDWSSYEQYF.

The chain carries TRBV7-3 and TRBJ2-2, with a weak D call TRBD1 (6 bases). This CDR3 comprises 15 residues. Germline CDR1 SGHTA, CDR2 FQGTGA. The V end was cut by 5 bases, the J end by 1 base, with 11 bases between. As DNA, the CDR3 is TGTGCCAGCAGCCGGGACACCTTGAACACCGGGGAGCTGTTTTTT. Amino acids: CASSRDTLNTGELFF.

This chain connects TRBV18 to TRBJ2-3, with 8 nucleotides matching TRBD2. The CDR3 extends over 18 amino acids. Unmatched junction bases numbered 11, after V lost 1 base and J lost 2 bases. Looked up from germline, CDR1 is KGHSH and CDR2 is LQKENI. CDR3 in amino acids: CASSPLQPLAGPTDTQYF. CDR3 sequence (DNA): TGTGCCAGCTCACCACTGCAGCCCTTAGCGGGGCCCACAGATACGCAGTATTTT. Combining the CDR3 with reference TRBV18 and TRBJ2-3 gives the whole variable domain NAGVMQNPRHLVRRRGQEARLRCSPMKGHSHVYWYRQLPEEGLKFMVYLQKENIIDESGMPKERFSAEFPKEGPSILRIQQVVRGDSAAYFCASSPLQPLAGPTDTQYFGPGTRLTVL.

The chain's CDR3 is CATSRRQGGNTIYF. The CDR3 DNA sequence: TGTGCCACCAGTAGGAGACAGGGGGGAAACACCATATATTTT. V usage is TRBV19 and J usage is TRBJ1-3; 8 positions agree with TRBD1. J lost 4 bases, V lost 10 bases, and 9 bases had no gene match. Germline values: CDR1 LNHDA, CDR2 SQIVND (reference sequence). CDR3 size: 14 residues.

This clone was observed a handful of times. This chain connects TRBV27 to TRBJ1-2, with D uncertain. CDR3 size: 13 residues. Trimming cost V 2 bases and J 4 bases, with 8 bases left between them. Germline values: CDR1 MNHEY, CDR2 SMNVEV (reference sequence). For the CDR3, the DNA is TGTGCCAGCAGTTTAGGGAGGGCCTATGGCTACACCTTC. This codes for CASSLGRAYGYTF.

This chain links TRBV7-9 with TRBJ2-7; 8 positions agree with TRBD1. CDR3 length equals 14 residues. The V and J ends lost 7 bases and 0 bases, in that order; junction bases with no gene match: 5. The germline V gene has CDR1 SEHNR and CDR2 FQNEAQ (reference sequence). CDR3 sequence reads: CASNQGAGSYEQYV. As DNA, the CDR3 is TGTGCCAGCAACCAGGGGGCAGGCTCCTACGAGCAGTACGTC.

The chain joins TRBV19 to TRBJ1-4; TRBD1 matches at 8 bases. Looked up from germline, CDR1 is LNHDA and CDR2 is SQIVND (reference sequence). The CDR3 runs to 14 residues. Trimming removed 6 bases from V and 5 bases from J; junction bases left unmatched: 5. The CDR3 DNA follows: TGTGCCAGTAGCTTCACAGGGGGGAATGAAAAACTGTTTTTT. Its protein is CASSFTGGNEKLFF.

V gene TRBV19 combines with J gene TRBJ2-3; the D gene is possibly TRBD2 (6 bases). CDR3 size: 13 residues. V was shortened by 6 bases and J by 4 bases, with 11 bases between the two germline ends. From germline, CDR1 is LNHDA and CDR2 SQIVND (reference sequence). CDR3 in amino acids: CASSGSSPDTQYF. The DNA of the CDR3 is TGTGCCAGTAGCGGGAGTTCGCCAGATACGCAGTATTTT.

This clone occurred a few times. The V and J genes are TRBV15 and TRBJ2-7, with 8 nucleotides matching TRBD1. The V segment lost 0 bases and the J segment 2 bases; nucleotides outside the gene matches: 0. The CDR3 runs 14 residues. CDR1 is LNHNV, CDR2 YYDKDF, per germline (reference sequence). Written as DNA, the CDR3 is TGTGCCACCAGCAGAGAACAGGGGGCCTACGAGCAGTACGTC. Translating gives CATSREQGAYEQYV.

The rearrangement uses TRBV6-5 and TRBJ1-2; D call uncertain. V lost 8 bases, J lost 7 bases, and 17 bases lay in between. Germline V gives CDR1 MNHEY, CDR2 SVGAGI. The CDR3 sequence is 13 residues long. The CDR3 DNA reads as TGTGCCAGCCTGACACCCCTGGAAAGTGGCTACACCTTC. This sequence encodes CASLTPLESGYTF.

The V and J genes are TRBV27 and TRBJ1-6, with TRBD1 matching over 9 bases. The germline CDR1 and CDR2 sequences are MNHEY and SMNVEV (reference sequence). The junction had 9 bases not matched to a gene; V was cut back by 6 bases and J by 6 bases. The CDR3 runs 16 residues. The DNA of the CDR3 is TGTGCCAGCAGAGCCGGGACAGGGCTAGGTAATTCACCCCTCCACTTT. This encodes CASRAGTGLGNSPLHF.

The chain uses TRBV9 and TRBJ2-1; D perhaps matches TRBD2 (5 bases). V lost 0 bases and J 2 bases, leaving 6 bases between the germline ends. The CDR3 runs to 14 residues. Looked up from germline, CDR1 is SGDLS and CDR2 is YYNGEE. CDR3 residues: CASSVAGTYNEQFF. CDR3 bases: TGTGCCAGCAGCGTAGCGGGAACCTACAATGAGCAGTTCTTC.

The V and J genes are TRBV6-2 or TRBV6-3 and TRBJ2-6; possibly TRBD2 for D (6 bases). The CDR3 is made up of 16 amino acids. The V gene's germline CDR1 is MNHEY and CDR2 SVGEGT. Deletions cut 2 bases from V and 2 bases from J, with 10 bases between. The CDR3 DNA reads as TGTGCCAGCAGTTACCTTACGGGGGCTGGGGCCAACGTCCTGACTTTC. Protein sequence: CASSYLTGAGANVLTF.

The V gene is TRBV6-5, the J gene TRBJ2-1; TRBD2 aligns across 10 bases. Germline V gene data show CDR1 as MNHEY and CDR2 as SVGAGI. The CDR3 sequence is 15 residues long. J lost 6 bases, V lost 6 bases, and 8 bases had no gene match. CDR3 nucleotides: TGTGCCAGCAGCCAAGGGGGACTAGCGTTCAATGAGCAGTTCTTC. Protein product: CASSQGGLAFNEQFF.